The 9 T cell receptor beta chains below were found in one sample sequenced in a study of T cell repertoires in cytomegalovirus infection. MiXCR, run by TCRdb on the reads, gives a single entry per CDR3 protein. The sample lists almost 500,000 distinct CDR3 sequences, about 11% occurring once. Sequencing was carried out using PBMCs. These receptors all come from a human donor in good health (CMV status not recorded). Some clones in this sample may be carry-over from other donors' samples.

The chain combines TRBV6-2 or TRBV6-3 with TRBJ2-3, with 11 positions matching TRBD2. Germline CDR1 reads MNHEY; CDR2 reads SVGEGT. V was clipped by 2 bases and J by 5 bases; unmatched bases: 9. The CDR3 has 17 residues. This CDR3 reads CASSYPRLAGMGDTQYF. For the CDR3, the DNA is TGTGCCAGCAGTTACCCCAGACTAGCGGGGATGGGAGATACGCAGTATTTT.

The CDR3 DNA sequence: TGTGCCAGCCTTATCCTAGCTACCCCAGAGCAGTTCTTC. Translating it yields CASLILATPEQFF. This chain uses TRBV27 with TRBJ2-1; D is perhaps TRBD2 (5 bases). Trimming removed 8 bases at V and 10 bases at J, with 18 bases between. The V gene's germline CDR1 is MNHEY and CDR2 SMNVEV (reference sequence). The CDR3 covers 13 residues.

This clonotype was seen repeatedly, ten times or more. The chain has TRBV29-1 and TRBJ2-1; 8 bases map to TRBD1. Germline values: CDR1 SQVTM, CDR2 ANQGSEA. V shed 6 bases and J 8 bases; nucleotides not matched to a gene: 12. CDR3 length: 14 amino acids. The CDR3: CSVAAGTGNDEQFF. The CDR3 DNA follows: TGCAGCGTCGCCGCCGGGACAGGCAACGATGAGCAGTTCTTC.

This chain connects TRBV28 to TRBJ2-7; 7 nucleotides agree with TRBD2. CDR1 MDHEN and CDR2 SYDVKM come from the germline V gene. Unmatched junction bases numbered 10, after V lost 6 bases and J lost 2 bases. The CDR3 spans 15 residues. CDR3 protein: CASSPPGGGPYEQYF. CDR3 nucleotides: TGTGCCAGCAGCCCTCCTGGGGGAGGGCCCTACGAGCAGTACTTC.

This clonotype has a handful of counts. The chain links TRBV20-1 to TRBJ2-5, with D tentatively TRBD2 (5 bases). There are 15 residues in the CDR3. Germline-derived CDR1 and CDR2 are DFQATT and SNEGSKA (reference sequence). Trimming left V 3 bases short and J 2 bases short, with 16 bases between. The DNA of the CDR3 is TGCAGTGCTAGTACACTGAGAGGGATGCAAGAGACCCAGTACTTC. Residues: CSASTLRGMQETQYF.

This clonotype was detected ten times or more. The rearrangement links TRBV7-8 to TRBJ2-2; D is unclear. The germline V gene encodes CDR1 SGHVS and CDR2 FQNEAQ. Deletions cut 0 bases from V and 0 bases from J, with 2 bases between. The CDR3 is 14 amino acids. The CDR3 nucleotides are TGTGCCAGCAGCTTAGCGCCGAACACCGGGGAGCTGTTTTTT. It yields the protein CASSLAPNTGELFF.

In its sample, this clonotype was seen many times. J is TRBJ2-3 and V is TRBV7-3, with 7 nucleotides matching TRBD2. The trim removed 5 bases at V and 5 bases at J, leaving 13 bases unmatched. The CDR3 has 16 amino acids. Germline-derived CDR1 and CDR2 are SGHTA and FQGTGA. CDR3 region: CASSPMGGDGGDTQYF. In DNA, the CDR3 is TGTGCCAGCAGCCCGATGGGGGGGGACGGGGGAGATACGCAGTATTTT.

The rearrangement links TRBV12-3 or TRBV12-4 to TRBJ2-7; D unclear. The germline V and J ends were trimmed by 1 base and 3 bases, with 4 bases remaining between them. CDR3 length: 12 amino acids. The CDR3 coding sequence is TGTGCCAGCAGTTTAGTCTTCTACGAGCAGTACTTC. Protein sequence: CASSLVFYEQYF.

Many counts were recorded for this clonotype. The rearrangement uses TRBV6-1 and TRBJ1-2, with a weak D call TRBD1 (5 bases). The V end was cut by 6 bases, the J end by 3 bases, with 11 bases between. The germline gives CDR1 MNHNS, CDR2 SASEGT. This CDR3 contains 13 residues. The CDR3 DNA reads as TGTGCCAGCAGGACGGGGCAGGACTATGGCTACACCTTC. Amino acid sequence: CASRTGQDYGYTF.